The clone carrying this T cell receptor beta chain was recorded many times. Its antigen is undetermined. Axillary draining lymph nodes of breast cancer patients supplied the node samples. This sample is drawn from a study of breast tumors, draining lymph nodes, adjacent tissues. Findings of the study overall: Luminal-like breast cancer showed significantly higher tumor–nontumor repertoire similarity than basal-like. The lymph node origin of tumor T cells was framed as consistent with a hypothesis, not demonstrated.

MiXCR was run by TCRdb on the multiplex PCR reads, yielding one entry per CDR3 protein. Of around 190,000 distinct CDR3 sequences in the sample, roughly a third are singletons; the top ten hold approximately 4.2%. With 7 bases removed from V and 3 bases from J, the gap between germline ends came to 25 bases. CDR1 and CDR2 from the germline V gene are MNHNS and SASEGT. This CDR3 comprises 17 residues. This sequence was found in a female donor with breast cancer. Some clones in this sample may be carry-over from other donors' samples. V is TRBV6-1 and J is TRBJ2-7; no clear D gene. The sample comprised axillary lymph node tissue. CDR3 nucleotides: TGTGCCAGCACCCGAACCCCTTTGTACGCCGCCATCTACGAGCAGTACTTC. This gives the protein CASTRTPLYAAIYEQYF.